The present entry profiles one T cell receptor beta chain with its context. Its antigen remains undetermined. Base qualities are not at hand, and no much larger clone is one base apart. In the multiplex PCR, 52 forward TRBV primers and 13 reverse TRBJ primers were used, and assay-based and computational corrections were applied for amplification bias. Within the immunoSEQ assay, multiplex PCR amplified rearranged TRB loci from genomic DNA. TRB amplicons were sequenced on an Illumina HiSeq platform. The paper's data handling went like this. Raw sequences were error-filtered and aligned to reference gene sequences by custom algorithms, then analyzed with the immunoSEQ online tools. Productive and nonproductive TRB rearrangement frequencies were evaluated among both unique and total sequences. Hydrophobicity and amino acid composition of residues 6 and 7 within the TRB CDR3 were used to estimate the potential for self-reactivity. Group comparisons used t tests, Mann-Whitney tests or two-way ANOVA run in Prism software. As stored in TCRdb, this immuneACCESS dataset retains in-frame rearrangements with V and J assigned. A fraction of the clones does not appear; measured against another copy, unresolved V genes explain less than half of the discrepancy, and the remainder lacks a known reason. The V and J calls and clone size are taken from that table; D and trimming were inferred from the DNA. The table for this sample lists about 35,000 clones; 70% to 90% of them were counted only once. The ten largest clones take up more than 2% of the sample.

The entry originates in a study of regulatory T cells (dated by TCRdb to 2016 to 2018). Looking at the study overall: Between CD3G-deficient patients and healthy controls, the study compared T-cell receptor beta repertoires in sorted regulatory T cells, conventional CD4+ T cells and CD8+ T cells. What the authors observed across the whole study: Repertoires from patients had restricted unique TRB V-J pairs and skewed V and J gene usage, with the strongest effect in regulatory T cells. Enrichment for hydrophobic residues at CDR3 positions 6 and 7 was found in conventional CD4+ T cells from CD3G-deficient patients, suggesting more self-reactive specificities.

The germline V gene specifies SGHDN as CDR1 and FVKESK as CDR2. For this chain, trimming is 2 bases at the V end and 4 bases at the J end, and the number of junction bases without a gene match is 10. Reading from cysteine to phenylalanine, the CDR3 counts 16 amino acids. The sequence is cut down to CDR3 DNA, 48 bases in frame from base 1. Every CD3G-deficient patient showed evidence of autoimmunity, and the autoimmunity was more severe in two of the patients. At testing, patients were between 2 and 39 years old and showed lower naive and higher memory CD4+ and CD8+ T-cell proportions. CD4+ cells were FACS-sorted into CD25-high CD127-low regulatory T cells and CD25-low CD127-high conventional CD4+ T cells. Roughly six individuals with CD3G deficiency made up the patient group. An international network of physicians spanning the United States, Europe and Asia provided the patient samples and clinical data. Peripheral blood mononuclear cells were isolated by Ficoll density separation.

Source material: conventional CD4+ T cells sorted from blood. The chain is made from TRBV14 and TRBJ1-2, with 7 bases in between that match TRBD1. This receptor was taken from a person aged 18-29 years with CD3G deficiency. The CDR3 has the sequence CASSQNLDRSPYGYTF. At the DNA level, the sequence is TGTGCCAGCAGCCAAAACCTGGACAGGTCCCCCTATGGCTACACCTTC.